Reported below is one T cell receptor (beta chain). Its antigen is not known. Described time point: persistent/refractory GD, antithyroid drugs over 5 years with positive TRAb. The TCR library used RNA extracted from PBMCs. This specimen comes from a study of regulatory T cells in long-lasting Graves disease. Whole-study results and caveats: Clonotypes that were public and shared totalled fewer than 3,500 in persistent patients versus about a thousand in new patients. TRBV28, TRBJ1-2 and TRBJ2-5 were favored in persistent disease. Persistent Graves' patients showed less TCR diversity than newly diagnosed patients showed.

HTBI primers from iRepertoire and Arm-PCR of CDR3 regions yielded the TCR beta libraries. Methods used by the authors: Gene usage covered around 62 TRBV and 14 to 15 TRBJ segments. TCRdb re-called the multiplex PCR reads with MiXCR, one entry per CDR3 protein. TCRdb's processing, not the study's, gives the V and J calls here. The sample has a few hundred thousand distinct CDR3 sequences, about a quarter seen once; the top ten hold roughly a quarter. The ends were cut back, 2 bases at V and 6 bases at J, with 12 bases in the middle. The CDR3 spans 13 residues. The germline V gene encodes CDR1 SGHRS and CDR2 YFSETQ.

The genes are TRBV5-1 and TRBJ2-7; tentative D call: TRBD1 (6 bases). Sample: peripheral blood mononuclear cells (PBMCs), taken when the disease was refractory, from a patient treated with antithyroid drugs. The clonotype comes from a female donor with Graves disease. In nucleotides, the CDR3 is TGCGCCAGCAGCTTACAGGGTGGCGGCGAGCAGTACTTC. Translation gives CASSLQGGGEQYF.